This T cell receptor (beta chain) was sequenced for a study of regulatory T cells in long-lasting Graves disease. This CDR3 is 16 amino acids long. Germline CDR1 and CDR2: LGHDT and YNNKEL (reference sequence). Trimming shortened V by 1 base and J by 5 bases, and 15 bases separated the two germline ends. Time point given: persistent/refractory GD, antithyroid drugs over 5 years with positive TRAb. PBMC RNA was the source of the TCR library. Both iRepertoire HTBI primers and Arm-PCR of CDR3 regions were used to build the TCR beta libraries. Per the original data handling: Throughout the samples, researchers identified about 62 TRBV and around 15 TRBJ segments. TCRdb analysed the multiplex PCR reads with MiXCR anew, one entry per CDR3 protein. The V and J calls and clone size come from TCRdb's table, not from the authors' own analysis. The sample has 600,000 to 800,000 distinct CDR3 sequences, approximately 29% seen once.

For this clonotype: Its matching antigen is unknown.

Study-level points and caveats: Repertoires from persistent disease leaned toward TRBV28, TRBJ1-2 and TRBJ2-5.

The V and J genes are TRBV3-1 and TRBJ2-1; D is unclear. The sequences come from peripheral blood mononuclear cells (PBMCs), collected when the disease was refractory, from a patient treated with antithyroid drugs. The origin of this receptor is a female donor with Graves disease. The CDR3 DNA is TGTGCCAGCAGCCAAGGGTCCGTTGGTAGGGACAATGAGCAGTTCTTC. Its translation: CASSQGSVGRDNEQFF.